The clone carrying this T cell receptor (beta chain) was seen a handful of times. Its antigen is still unknown. In every case, the donor was a healthy Caucasian. TCRdb re-analysed the 5' RACE reads in MiXCR, keeping a single row per CDR3 protein. This sample has approximately 550,000 distinct CDR3 sequences, with approximately 20% found just once. CDR3 length: 14 residues. V was clipped by 8 bases and J by 1 base, with 12 bases between them. The sample is drawn from a study of identical twins. Study results and caveats: High-abundance cord blood beta clonotypes had fewer insertions; memory repertoires showed none.

In addition, the sample was reused for a study of yellow fever vaccine responses in identical twins.

Sequencing was carried out using CD4+ T cells sorted from blood. The receptor was isolated from a woman younger than 30 in good health. The chain joins TRBV12-3 or TRBV12-4 to TRBJ2-1; D possibly corresponds to TRBD2 (6 bases). The CDR3 sequence: CASRRDLSYNEQFF. The CDR3 DNA reads as TGTGCCAGCCGGAGGGACCTATCCTACAATGAGCAGTTCTTC.